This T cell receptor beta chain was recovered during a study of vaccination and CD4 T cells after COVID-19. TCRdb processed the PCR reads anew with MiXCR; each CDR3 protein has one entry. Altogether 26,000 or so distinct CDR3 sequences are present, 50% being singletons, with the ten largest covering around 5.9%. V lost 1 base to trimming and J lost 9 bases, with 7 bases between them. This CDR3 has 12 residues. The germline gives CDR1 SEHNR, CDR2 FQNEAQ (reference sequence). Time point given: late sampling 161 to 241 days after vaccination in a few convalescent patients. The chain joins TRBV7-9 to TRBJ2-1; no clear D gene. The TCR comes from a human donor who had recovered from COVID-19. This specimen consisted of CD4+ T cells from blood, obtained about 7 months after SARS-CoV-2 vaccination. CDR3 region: CASSLDDGEQFF. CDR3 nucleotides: TGTGCCAGCAGCTTAGACGACGGTGAGCAGTTCTTC.